A single sample is the source of the 14 T cell receptor beta chains below, sequenced in a study of blood T cell repertoires in COVID-19. Measured with immunoSEQ multiplex PCR; TCRdb has only the in-frame clones, and not every one. Of about 220,000 clones in the sample, 70% to 90% were seen once. The sample consisted of PBMCs or T cells enriched from blood (not recorded which). These TCRs come from a middle-aged woman with acute COVID-19.

This clone is medium-sized (0.01 to 0.1%). CDR3 residues: CASSQESGGATYEQYF. For the CDR3, the DNA is TGCGCCAGCAGCCAAGAGTCCGGGGGGGCCACCTACGAGCAGTACTTC. This chain links TRBV4-1 with TRBJ2-7; 8 bases are a match to TRBD2. The CDR3 has 16 amino acids. V gave up 0 bases and J gave up 2 bases; unmatched junction bases: 6. Germline V gene sequence: CDR1 MGHRA, CDR2 YSYEKL.

This clone has just one count. V gene TRBV7-6 combines with J gene TRBJ1-5, with D perhaps matching TRBD1 (5 bases). Germline V gene lookup returns CDR1 SGHVS and CDR2 FNYEAQ. V was pared by 1 base and J by 2 bases, with 12 bases between. The CDR3 covers 16 residues. The CDR3 DNA sequence: TGTGCCAGCAGCTTAGGAGCAAAAGGGGGCAATCAGCCCCAGCATTTT. Translating it yields CASSLGAKGGNQPQHF. Variable domain in full (rest from reference TRBV7-6 and TRBJ1-5): GAGVSQSPRYKVTKRGQDVALRCDPISGHVSLYWYRQALGQGPEFLTYFNYEAQQDKSGLPNDRFSAERPEGSISTLTIQRTEQRDSAMYRCASSLGAKGGNQPQHFGDGTRLSIL.

This rearrangement joins TRBV5-8 to TRBJ1-5; D ambiguous. Germline CDR1 is SGHTS and CDR2 is YDEGEE. CDR3 size: 17 residues. Trimming pared 0 bases from V and 0 bases from J, leaving 13 bases between. The DNA of the CDR3 is TGTGCCAGCAGCTTGGACAGTGGCTGGTATAGCAATCAGCCCCAGCATTTT. This codes for CASSLDSGWYSNQPQHF.

The rearrangement uses TRBV6-1 and TRBJ2-2, with 7 nucleotides matching TRBD1. CDR1 and CDR2 from the germline V gene are MNHNS and SASEGT. V trimming: 2 bases; J trimming: 5 bases; junction bases outside the gene matches: 5. This CDR3 is built from 15 residues. CDR3 sequence reads: CASSEYRGGTGELFF. The CDR3, as DNA: TGTGCCAGCAGTGAATACAGGGGCGGTACCGGGGAGCTGTTTTTT.

The chain joins TRBV7-6 to TRBJ2-3, with 13 bases aligning to TRBD2. CDR1 is SGHVS, CDR2 FNYEAQ, per germline. The V and J ends lost 4 bases and 5 bases, in that order; junction bases with no gene match: 6. The CDR3 loop spans 16 amino acids. CDR3 amino acids: CASSWTSGSMVDTQYF. CDR3 DNA sequence: TGTGCCAGCAGCTGGACTAGCGGGAGTATGGTAGATACGCAGTATTTT.

This chain links TRBV7-2 with TRBJ2-7; 8 bases map to TRBD2. The germline CDR1 and CDR2 sequences are SGHTA and FQGNSA. Trimming at V came to 0 bases and at J to 6 bases, leaving 7 bases not matched to a gene. CDR3 length: 15 residues. The CDR3 spells CASSLASGATPEQYV. In DNA, the CDR3 is TGTGCCAGCAGCTTAGCTAGCGGGGCCACCCCCGAGCAGTACGTC.

The chain combines TRBV5-1 with TRBJ2-3; TRBD2 matches at 8 bases. The CDR3 has 15 residues. The trim removed 0 bases at V and 4 bases at J, leaving 4 bases unmatched. Germline CDR1 is SGHRS and CDR2 is YFSETQ. CDR3 residues: CASSLVSGRPDTQYF. The CDR3 nucleotides are TGCGCCAGCAGCTTGGTAAGCGGGAGACCAGATACGCAGTATTTT.

The V gene is TRBV21-1, the J gene TRBJ1-6; TRBD1, the table's D call, lacks a check against the DNA. TRBV21-1 is an annotated pseudogene. CDR3 length: 18 residues. The CDR3 region is CASSNEGGSSSYNSPLHF. DNA for the CDR3: TGTGCCAGCAGCAATGAAGGGGGTTCGAGCTCCTATAATTCACCCCTCCACTTT.

The rearrangement joins TRBV3-1 (or the pseudogene TRBV3-2) to TRBJ1-5; D gene unclear. The CDR3 consists of 12 residues. The germline V gene has CDR1 LGHDT and CDR2 YNNKEL (reference sequence). The V gene lost 2 bases and the J gene lost 7 bases, with 6 bases spanning the gap. The CDR3 region has the DNA TGTGCCAGCAGCCAAAGCGGACAGCCCCAGCATTTT. Translating it yields CASSQSGQPQHF.

This rearrangement joins TRBV5-4 to TRBJ2-5, with D possibly matching TRBD1 (6 bases). Germline V lookup: CDR1 SGHNT, CDR2 YYREEE (reference sequence). The CDR3 spans 14 residues. Trimming removed 7 bases from V and 1 base from J, with 14 bases in between. The CDR3 region is CASFSGQRQETQYF. CDR3 sequence (DNA): TGTGCCAGCTTTTCCGGACAGCGCCAAGAGACCCAGTACTTC.

The genes are TRBV2 and TRBJ2-1, with TRBD2 identical over 10 bases. The J segment lost 2 bases and the V segment lost 6 bases, leaving 4 bases of the junction unmatched. In germline, CDR1 is SNHLY, CDR2 FYNNEI. The CDR3 sequence is 15 residues long. The CDR3 loop is CASRIAGGPYNEQFF. CDR3 coding DNA: TGTGCCAGCAGGATAGCGGGGGGCCCCTACAATGAGCAGTTCTTC.

In this sample, this clone turned up once. The chain uses TRBV14 and TRBJ1-2, with D possibly matching TRBD1 (5 bases). The germline V gene has CDR1 SGHDN and CDR2 FVKESK. V lost 4 bases, J lost 2 bases, and 8 bases lay in between. This CDR3 spans 13 amino acids. The DNA of the CDR3 is TGTGCCAGCAGCCTTACAGGAAACTATGGCTACACCTTC. Translating gives CASSLTGNYGYTF.

This chain uses TRBV10-3 with TRBJ2-2; 10 nucleotides match TRBD2. V was clipped by 3 bases and J by 6 bases; unmatched bases: 1. The CDR3 is 14 residues long. Germline V gene lookup returns CDR1 ENHRY and CDR2 SYGVKD. The CDR3 DNA follows: TGTGCCATCAGTGACAGCGGGGGGGCCGGGGAGCTGTTTTTT. Protein product: CAISDSGGAGELFF.

The chain uses TRBV5-1 and TRBJ2-2; 8 nucleotides line up with TRBD2. There are 14 residues in the CDR3. V dropped 7 bases and J dropped 6; count of bases not matched to a gene: 8. Looked up from germline, CDR1 is SGHRS and CDR2 is YFSETQ. CDR3 sequence reads: CASSRDGGAGELFF. CDR3 in DNA: TGCGCCAGCTCCCGGGACGGGGGGGCCGGGGAGCTGTTTTTT.